This TCR beta chain was found in a study of CD8+ T cells in alopecia areata. About the research overall: Treatment of the treated patients consisted of oral tofacitinib, 5 to 10 mg twice daily.

Peripheral blood and lesional scalp punch biopsies came from alopecia areata patients. Study results and caveats: Although TCR sharing was seen in mice, sharing across patients was less clear, possibly for HLA-related reasons. Greater clonality was observed in lesional scalp samples, especially alopecia totalis/universalis, versus normal scalp.

Comments on this clone: Its antigen is unknown.

CDR1 and CDR2 (germline): MNHEY, SVGAGI. V was clipped by 5 bases and J by 4 bases; unmatched bases: 5. The CDR3 spans 14 residues. Isolated RNA was reverse transcribed into cDNA used as the sequencing template. Using immunoSEQ multiplex PCR, the repertoire was profiled, and TCRdb retains in-frame clones only, with some absent. The sample shows roughly 20,000 clones, about 70% of them seen only once. Sample: skin, taken at week 0. This receptor was identified in a human donor with alopecia areata. The chain joins TRBV6-5 to TRBJ1-1; 9 positions agree with TRBD1. The CDR3 DNA reads TGTGCCAGCAGTGAAGGACAGGGGAGCACTGAAGCTTTCTTT. Protein product: CASSEGQGSTEAFF.